The clone carrying this T cell receptor beta chain has a count of ten or more. Its matching antigen is unknown. Construction of the TCR beta libraries employed iRepertoire HTBI primers in conjunction with Arm-PCR of CDR3 regions. One entry per CDR3 protein results from TCRdb running MiXCR on the multiplex PCR reads. Counted here are about 500,000 distinct CDR3 sequences, 15% to 20% occurring once; the ten biggest clones make up 10% to 15%. The sample comes from a study of regulatory T cells in long-lasting Graves disease. Overall study findings and caveats: Persistent disease showed a preference for TRBV28, TRBJ1-2 and TRBJ2-5.

The germline CDR1 and CDR2 sequences are ENHRY and SYGVKD. CDR3 length equals 16 residues. V lost 6 bases to trimming and J lost 7 bases; unmatched junction nucleotides: 11. Time point in this sample: newly diagnosed GD, antithyroid drugs for less than 3 months. PBMC-extracted RNA yielded the TCR library. The same specimen was also included in a second study, on T cells in Graves' hyperthyroidism and ophthalmopathy.

The gene calls are TRBV10-3 and TRBJ2-5; 13 positions match TRBD2. The specimen comprised peripheral blood mononuclear cells (PBMCs), sampled at new diagnosis, from a patient treated with antithyroid drugs. The TCR was taken from a man aged 35-49 years with Graves disease. CDR3 residues: CAIRSSGLAGTGTQYF. The CDR3 DNA reads TGTGCCATCAGATCCTCGGGACTAGCGGGGACTGGGACCCAGTACTTC.